This TCR beta chain was documented in a study of blood T cell repertoires in COVID-19. Assay used: immunoSEQ multiplex PCR; TCRdb lists only in-frame clones, some missing. The sample shows about 55,000 clones, approximately 85% of them seen only once. The germline V gene has CDR1 MNHEY and CDR2 SVGAGI. Trimming cost V 0 bases and J 0 bases, with 3 bases left between them. CDR3 size: 13 residues. The specimen was peripheral blood. This rearrangement joins TRBV6-5 to TRBJ2-7, with no clear D. The source is a human donor in a cohort sampled during active COVID-19. The CDR3 DNA follows: TGTGCCAGCAGTTACTCCTACTCCTACGAGCAGTACTTC. This gives the protein CASSYSYSYEQYF.